This TCR beta chain is drawn from a study of blood T cell repertoires in COVID-19. This CDR3 region has 13 residues. The V and J ends lost 1 base and 4 bases, in that order; junction bases with no gene match: 4. Per the germline V gene, CDR1 is SQVTM and CDR2 is ANQGSEA. In the original analysis: Scientists estimated how many nucleated cells there were by amplifying reference gene primers. TCRdb's copy holds only in-frame clones and misses some; the assay was immunoSEQ multiplex PCR. V and J calls and clone size are those listed in that table; D and trimming were worked out from the DNA. The table has some 140,000 clones, about 80% seen once; the top ten hold under 4.5%.

The TCR originated in a man aged 55 to 70 with acute or convalescent COVID-19. The chain couples TRBV29-1 to TRBJ2-7; the match to TRBD2 covers 7 bases. The sample consisted of peripheral blood. The CDR3 DNA follows: TGCAGCGTTGAAGGCGGGAGTCAATACGAGCAGTACTTC. Its translation: CSVEGGSQYEQYF.